The 5 T cell receptor beta chains given below trace back to one sample, sequenced in a study of T cell responses to AZD1222 COVID-19 vaccine. The data were produced by immunoSEQ multiplex PCR, yet TCRdb's version contains in-frame clones alone and is incomplete. The table lists around 87,000 clones, more than 80% of them singletons. This specimen was peripheral blood, taken 28 days after the second AZD1222 dose. These TCRs come from an adult who received the AZD1222 COVID-19 vaccine.

The chain carries TRBV19 and TRBJ1-2, with D perhaps matching TRBD1 (5 bases). CDR3 length: 12 residues. Germline CDR1 and CDR2: LNHDA and SQIVND (reference sequence). With 3 bases removed from V and 4 bases from J, the gap between germline ends came to 6 bases. CDR3 sequence (DNA): TGTGCCAGTAGTATGGGGCGCTATGGCTACACCTTC. Amino acids: CASSMGRYGYTF.

The V gene is TRBV5-1, the J gene TRBJ2-3; maybe TRBD1 (5 bases). V dropped 3 bases and J dropped 3 bases, with 14 bases sitting between them. This CDR3 is built from 15 residues. Germline loops: CDR1 SGHRS, CDR2 YFSETQ. CDR3 bases: TGCGCCAGCAGCTCGCAGGGTGGTTTTACAGATACGCAGTATTTT. Encoded protein: CASSSQGGFTDTQYF.

The genes are TRBV24-1 and TRBJ2-5, with D unresolved. Germline lookup yields CDR1 KGHDR and CDR2 SFDVKD. This CDR3 spans 13 amino acids. V was pared by 3 bases and J by 3 bases, with 7 bases between. The CDR3 DNA reads as TGTGCCACCAGTGATGGATCCAAAGAGACCCAGTACTTC. Protein: CATSDGSKETQYF.

The chain is built from TRBV11-3 and TRBJ2-3, with 11 bases fitting TRBD2. The V gene end was trimmed by 4 bases and the J gene end by 7 bases; junction bases not matched to a gene: 10. Germline V CDR1 and CDR2: SGHNT, YENEEA. CDR3 length: 16 amino acids. The CDR3 loop reads CASSSFSGGEENTQYF. The DNA of the CDR3 is TGTGCCAGCAGCTCCTTTAGCGGGGGGGAGGAGAATACGCAGTATTTT.

The genes are TRBV7-9 and TRBJ1-1, with D hard to call. Germline V lookup: CDR1 SEHNR, CDR2 FQNEAQ (reference sequence). Trimming shortened V by 2 bases and J by 9 bases, and 13 bases separated the two germline ends. The CDR3 spans 13 residues. CDR3 nucleotide sequence: TGTGCCAGCAGCTTACCGACCCCTGGGAAAGCTTTCTTT. This encodes CASSLPTPGKAFF.